Each of the 21 T cell receptor beta chains below was sequenced from the same sample in a study of T cells in tumors after PD-1 blockade (dated by TCRdb to between 2017 and 2020). The intended sense of this specimen's time point label: after anti-PD-1 therapy. The library came from the immunoSEQ multiplex PCR assay. TCRdb obtained this table from immuneACCESS and retained in-frame rearrangements with V and J assigned. These tables miss some clones; where compared with another copy, unresolved V genes account for less than half of the shortfall, and the remainder is unexplained. Here the sample has about 34,000 clones; 73% occur a single time. The top ten clonotypes cover less than 50% of the sample. The sequencing used PBMCs, collected after anti-PD-1 treatment. The receptors derive from a human donor with basal cell carcinoma.

The chain employs TRBV21-1 and TRBJ2-7. TRBV21-1 is a listed pseudogene. This CDR3 has 14 residues. CDR3 nucleotide sequence: TGTGCCAGCAGCTTGGGGACCGATCCCTACGAGCAGTACTTC. Its protein is CASSLGTDPYEQYF.

CDR3 nucleotides: TGTGCCAGCAGCTTAGCGCAGATGGTGAACACTGAAGCTTTCTTT. It yields the protein CASSLAQMVNTEAFF. This chain joins TRBV7-2 and TRBJ1-1; D is unclear. V lost 0 bases and J 0 bases, leaving 8 bases between the germline ends. This CDR3 is 15 amino acids long. Germline CDR1 SGHTA, CDR2 FQGNSA.

This chain links TRBV6-5 with TRBJ2-1; D perhaps matches TRBD2 (6 bases). V was pared by 7 bases and J by 8 bases, with 18 bases between. Per germline, CDR1 MNHEY and CDR2 SVGAGI. There are 14 residues in the CDR3. CDR3: CASTGSQGRYEQFF. The CDR3, as DNA: TGTGCCAGCACCGGGAGCCAAGGGAGGTATGAGCAGTTCTTC.

The V call is TRBV4-1, the J call TRBJ2-2, with TRBD1 matching 11 bases. Germline V lookup: CDR1 MGHRA, CDR2 YSYEKL. V shed 4 bases, J shed 2 bases, and the junction held 6 bases outside the gene matches. The CDR3 spans 17 residues. In DNA, the CDR3 is TGCGCCAGCAGCCCCCACGGACAGGGGGCCAACACCGGGGAGCTGTTTTTT. This gives the protein CASSPHGQGANTGELFF.

The rearrangement uses TRBV9 and TRBJ2-3; TRBD2 agrees at 7 bases. This CDR3 is 15 amino acids long. V was clipped by 0 bases and J by 3 bases; unmatched bases: 4. Germline-derived CDR1 and CDR2 are SGDLS and YYNGEE. CDR3 sequence reads: CASSVGSGLTDTQYF. DNA of the CDR3: TGTGCCAGCAGCGTAGGTAGCGGGTTGACAGATACGCAGTATTTT. Drawing the rest from reference TRBV9 and TRBJ2-3, the complete variable domain is DSGVTQTPKHLITATGQRVTLRCSPRSGDLSVYWYQQSLDQGLQFLIQYYNGEERAKGNILERFSAQQFPDLHSELNLSSLELGDSALYFCASSVGSGLTDTQYFGPGTRLTVL.

The chain carries TRBV24-1 and TRBJ2-7; TRBD2 might be the D (5 bases). Germline V lookup: CDR1 KGHDR, CDR2 SFDVKD. Trimming removed 8 bases at V and 2 bases at J, with 21 bases between. The length of the CDR3 is 16 residues. The CDR3: CATIPTGVDQTYEQYF. The CDR3 bases are TGTGCCACCATCCCAACCGGGGTAGACCAAACCTACGAGCAGTACTTC.

The CDR3 DNA reads TGTGCCAGCAGCCCAGCGGGGGGCTCTGGGGCCAACGTCCTGACTTTC. It translates to CASSPAGGSGANVLTF. V usage is TRBV7-3 and J usage is TRBJ2-6; TRBD2 agrees at 9 bases. J lost 0 bases, V lost 5 bases, and 2 bases had no gene match. CDR3 size: 16 residues. The germline V gene has CDR1 SGHTA and CDR2 FQGTGA.

The chain uses TRBV7-9 and TRBJ2-3, with D tentatively TRBD1 or TRBD2 (5 bases each). This CDR3 spans 15 amino acids. V gave up 2 bases and J gave up 4 bases, with 13 bases separating them. The V gene's germline CDR1 is SEHNR and CDR2 FQNEAQ (reference sequence). The CDR3 spells CASSLRDHYSDTQYF. The CDR3 DNA reads TGTGCCAGCAGCTTAAGGGACCATTATTCAGATACGCAGTATTTT.

J is TRBJ1-6 and V is TRBV7-2; 7 nucleotides align to TRBD1. Trimming removed 4 bases from V and 7 bases from J; junction bases left unmatched: 4. Germline V gene lookup returns CDR1 SGHTA and CDR2 FQGNSA. This CDR3 contains 14 residues. The CDR3 sequence: CASSSRDSNSPLHF. DNA of the CDR3: TGTGCCAGCAGCTCGCGGGACAGCAATTCACCCCTCCACTTT.

This clone was seen repeatedly, ten times or more. CDR3 nucleotide sequence: TGTGCCAGCAGCGCCGGAGGGGAGGGCTACAATGAGCAGTTCTTC. Amino acid sequence: CASSAGGEGYNEQFF. The V and J genes are TRBV6-4 and TRBJ2-1, with 7 bases aligning to TRBD2. J lost 3 bases, V lost 6 bases, and 8 bases had no gene match. Per germline, CDR1 MRHNA and CDR2 SNTAGT. CDR3 size: 15 residues.

V gene TRBV7-2 combines with J gene TRBJ1-5, with TRBD1 matching over 7 bases. CDR1 is SGHTA, CDR2 FQGNSA, per germline. Trimming removed 5 bases from V and 0 bases from J; junction bases left unmatched: 4. CDR3 length: 15 residues. The CDR3 protein is CASSDRADSNQPQHF. DNA for the CDR3: TGTGCCAGCAGCGACAGGGCTGATAGCAATCAGCCCCAGCATTTT.

The chain couples TRBV10-3 to TRBJ2-7; perhaps TRBD1 as D (5 bases). This CDR3 has 15 amino acids. Trimming cost V 6 bases and J 2 bases, with 17 bases left between them. In germline, CDR1 is ENHRY, CDR2 SYGVKD. The CDR3 DNA is TGTGCCATCAGCACTATCAGGGCAGGGACCTACGAGCAGTACTTC. Protein sequence: CAISTIRAGTYEQYF.

This clone has only a few counts. V usage is TRBV18 and J usage is TRBJ2-7; D gene ambiguous. Per germline, CDR1 KGHSH and CDR2 LQKENI. V was clipped by 4 bases and J by 3 bases, with 19 bases between them. CDR3 length equals 16 residues. Here the CDR3 DNA reads TGTGCCAGCTCACTGCGCCAGGCCCCAGGAAGCTACGAGCAGTACTTC. Amino acids: CASSLRQAPGSYEQYF.

This clone was seen a handful of times. The J gene is TRBJ1-4, the V gene TRBV7-9; tentative D call: TRBD1 (5 bases). V was clipped by 5 bases and J by 4 bases, with 14 bases between them. The CDR3 has 15 amino acids. Germline V CDR1 and CDR2: SEHNR, FQNEAQ (reference sequence). CDR3 bases: TGTGCCAGCAGCGCACTTGGGACCAATAATGAAAAACTGTTTTTT. It codes for CASSALGTNNEKLFF.

Remarks on this clone: This CDR3 is also generated by other DNA sequences in the sample. The V call is TRBV28, the J call TRBJ2-5, with 9 bases that match TRBD2. The CDR3 sequence is 16 residues long. Germline-derived CDR1 and CDR2 are MDHEN and SYDVKM. V shed 8 bases, J shed 5 bases, and the junction held 15 bases outside the gene matches. This CDR3 is CASCWRGGAGEETQYF. Written as DNA, the CDR3 is TGTGCCAGCTGTTGGCGGGGGGGCGCGGGGGAGGAGACCCAGTACTTC.

V and J are TRBV7-2 and TRBJ2-1, with a tentative D call TRBD2 (5 bases). The CDR3 totals 16 residues. Trimming stripped 5 bases from V and 3 bases from J, with 17 bases between. The germline CDR1 and CDR2 sequences are SGHTA and FQGNSA. The CDR3 DNA sequence: TGTGCCAGCAGCGGACGGGGTGTCGAGAACTACAATGAGCAGTTCTTC. This sequence encodes CASSGRGVENYNEQFF.

V and J are TRBV4-2 and TRBJ2-7; TRBD1 agrees at 7 bases. The V gene end was trimmed by 8 bases and the J gene end by 1 base; junction bases not matched to a gene: 5. Germline values: CDR1 LGHNA, CDR2 YNFKEQ. The CDR3 is 13 amino acids. In nucleotides, the CDR3 is TGTGCCAGCGCTCAACAGGGGTCCTACGAGCAGTACTTC. Translated, it gives CASAQQGSYEQYF.

This chain joins TRBV5-1 and TRBJ1-4; D not resolved. The CDR3 consists of 15 residues. Germline loops: CDR1 SGHRS, CDR2 YFSETQ. Trimming cost V 4 bases and J 0 bases, with 10 bases left between them. CDR3 sequence reads: CASSRGRATNEKLFF. In DNA, the CDR3 is TGCGCCAGCAGCCGAGGACGTGCAACTAATGAAAAACTGTTTTTT.

The chain is built from TRBV7-9 and TRBJ2-3; tentative D call: TRBD2 (5 bases). The CDR3 extends over 13 amino acids. Germline V gene data show CDR1 as SEHNR and CDR2 as FQNEAQ (reference sequence). V dropped 11 bases and J dropped 4 bases, with 16 bases sitting between them. CDR3 coding DNA: TGTGCCCACCATCCGGTCGGGGCAGATACGCAGTATTTT. It yields the protein CAHHPVGADTQYF. The full variable domain, its missing parts supplied by reference TRBV7-9 and TRBJ2-3, is DTGVSQNPRHKITKRGQNVTFRCDPISEHNRLYWYRQTLGQGPEFLTYFQNEAQLEKSRLLSDRFSAERPKGSFSTLEIQRTEQGDSAMYLCAHHPVGADTQYFGPGTRLTVL.

This clone was found many times. The chain recombines TRBV5-1 with TRBJ1-2; D not resolved. The length of the CDR3 is 14 residues. Between the trimmed V and J ends, which lost 7 bases and 4 bases, there was a span of 17 bases. Germline V gene data show CDR1 as SGHRS and CDR2 as YFSETQ. CDR3 nucleotides: TGCGCCAGCTCCCGGGAGGAAGAGGCCTATGGCTACACCTTC. Its protein is CASSREEEAYGYTF.

This chain connects TRBV20-1 to TRBJ2-3, with 7 nucleotides matching TRBD2. Unmatched junction bases numbered 17, after V lost 3 bases and J lost 8 bases. This CDR3 comprises 16 residues. Germline-derived CDR1 and CDR2 are DFQATT and SNEGSKA (reference sequence). The CDR3 protein is CSASGGRETLPSTQYF. The CDR3 DNA follows: TGCAGTGCTAGTGGTGGGCGGGAGACCCTACCCTCTACGCAGTATTTT.